In this sample, the clone carrying this TCR beta chain turned up once. Its antigen remains unidentified. This specimen comes from a study of T-cell reconstitution after alpha-beta-depleted transplantation in children. The CDR3 has 14 amino acids. Germline V gene lookup returns CDR1 KGHSH and CDR2 LQKENI. V lost 3 bases and J 3 bases, leaving 11 bases between the germline ends. The study's findings and limits: A year had passed since transplant, and T-cell counts and diversity by then came mostly from newly produced T cells.

Unique molecular identifiers featured in how the TCRbeta library was prepared. TCRdb ran MiXCR on the PCR reads and lists one entry per CDR3 protein. The sample gives just over 950,000 distinct CDR3 sequences, roughly 29% of which show up once; roughly 31% is in the top ten. The rearrangement links TRBV18 to TRBJ1-1, with D maybe TRBD1 (6 bases). The sequencing here drew on PBMCs, mostly from graft donor cells, taken 360 days after TCRalphabeta/CD19-depleted stem cell transplant. This clonotype was obtained from a boy younger than two who had a stem cell transplant for SCID, so the T cells may come from the graft donor. The CDR3 region has the DNA TGTGCCAGCTCACCTCTGGGGGCCCACACTGAAGCTTTCTTT. As protein: CASSPLGAHTEAFF.